This T cell receptor beta chain was captured in a study of cytomegalovirus exposure and HLA in healthy donors. The V end was cut by 4 bases, the J end by 3 bases, with 7 bases between. CDR1 and CDR2 from the germline V gene are LGHNA and YSLEER. CDR3 length: 13 residues. PCR used 60 Vbeta primers and 13 Jbeta primers. TCRdb keeps only in-frame clones here, not all; method: immunoSEQ multiplex PCR. The sample holds 90,000 to 120,000 clones, roughly 85% seen once. Findings and limits, study-wide: Follow-up analysis found HLA locus-dependent TCR association rates, highest for DRB1 and lowest for HLA-C. Another analysis was done later, and it associated roughly 15,000 TCR beta sequences with HLA alleles at 0.05 false discovery rate. The likely explanation for a cluster of highly shared sequence variants was sequencing artifact.

This clone came up a few times. Its antigen is not known. The sequencing input was PBMCs. The rearrangement links TRBV4-3 to TRBJ1-5; no clear D gene. The sequence was obtained from a man aged 60 to 75 in good health and CMV-seropositive. Here the CDR3 DNA reads TGCGCCAGCAGCCTTTCCCTCAATCAGCCCCAGCATTTT. It encodes CASSLSLNQPQHF.